The 18 T cell receptor beta chains in this list originate from one sample, sequenced in a study of shared clonotypes between healthy human individuals. As defined, naive CD8 cells were CD45RO-negative and positively selected for CCR7, with terminally differentiated effector memory CD45RA+ cells excluded. Assay: immunoSEQ multiplex PCR; the TCRdb copy retains only in-frame clones and omits some. The sample records about 2.1 million clones, 93% being singletons. The sequencing sample was made of naive CD8+ T cells from PBMCs. The receptors originated from a man younger than 35 in good health. Some clones in this sample may be carry-over from other donors' samples.

The chain joins TRBV28 to TRBJ2-2; 8 bases match TRBD2. From germline, CDR1 is MDHEN and CDR2 SYDVKM. Trimming removed 7 bases from V and 6 bases from J; junction bases left unmatched: 10. This CDR3 has 15 amino acids. The CDR3 region has the DNA TGTGCCAGCATGGGGGGACTAGAGATATCCGGGGAGCTGTTTTTT. It is translated as CASMGGLEISGELFF.

V is TRBV14 and J is TRBJ2-7; 8 nucleotides agree with TRBD1. V shed 4 bases, J shed 4 bases, and the junction held 3 bases outside the gene matches. The germline gives CDR1 SGHDN, CDR2 FVKESK. The CDR3 sequence is 13 residues long. The CDR3 DNA reads as TGTGCCAGCAGCCGGGGACAGGCTTACGAGCAGTACTTC. It yields the protein CASSRGQAYEQYF.

The chain uses TRBV9 and TRBJ1-1; D possibly corresponds to TRBD1 (6 bases). The CDR3 runs to 15 residues. Germline-derived CDR1 and CDR2 are SGDLS and YYNGEE. The germline V and J ends were trimmed by 3 bases and 3 bases, with 15 bases remaining between them. DNA of the CDR3: TGTGCCAGCAGCGGAACAGGGATTAAGGACACTGAAGCTTTCTTT. It translates to CASSGTGIKDTEAFF.

The CDR3: CASSRPGANVLTF. The CDR3 region has the DNA TGTGCCAGCAGCAGGCCTGGGGCCAACGTCCTGACTTTC. The chain recombines TRBV7-9 with TRBJ2-6; no firm D call. The CDR3 is 13 amino acids. Germline CDR1 is SEHNR and CDR2 is FQNEAQ (reference sequence). Trimming left V 5 bases short and J 2 bases short, with 4 bases between.

The rearrangement joins TRBV30 to TRBJ2-5, with D uncertain. Germline V CDR1 and CDR2: GTSNPN, SVGIG (reference sequence). CDR3 size: 12 residues. V was pared by 2 bases and J by 5 bases, with 9 bases between. CDR3 bases: TGTGCCTGGAGTAACGACCGGGAGACCCAGTACTTC. The encoded protein is CAWSNDRETQYF. Filled out from reference TRBV30 and TRBJ2-5, the complete variable domain reads SQTIHQWPATLVQPVGSPLSLECTVEGTSNPNLYWYRQAAGRGLQLLFYSVGIGQISSEVPQNLSASRPQDRQFILSSKKLLLSDSGFYLCAWSNDRETQYFGPGTRLLVL.

A word on this clone: At one end, the junction sequence differs from germline, possibly due to a read error. This specimen includes other DNA sequences encoding the same CDR3. The J gene is TRBJ1-5, the V gene TRBV6-6, with D unresolved. CDR1 and CDR2 from the germline V gene are MNHNY and SVGAGI (reference sequence). The CDR3 spans 13 residues. In DNA form, the CDR3 reads TGCGCCAGCAGTGTGTATAGCAATCAGCCCCAGCATTTT. Amino acid sequence: CASSVYSNQPQHF.

The CDR3 spells CASSIGTAYF. CDR3 DNA: TGTGCCAGCAGCATCGGGACAGCGTACTTC. The gene calls are TRBV5-8 and TRBJ2-7; 7 bases line up with TRBD1. The CDR3 is 10 amino acids. Germline CDR1 SGHTS, CDR2 YDEGEE. Trimming took 4 bases from V and 12 from J; bases not matched to a gene: 4.

As for this clone: In the same sample, other DNA sequences code for this CDR3. The chain recombines TRBV9 with TRBJ1-6; TRBD1 aligns across 9 bases. CDR1 is SGDLS and CDR2 is YYNGEE in the germline V gene. The CDR3 runs 14 residues. Unmatched junction bases numbered 2, after V lost 3 bases and J lost 7 bases. CDR3 sequence reads: CASSGTGVNSPLHF. The CDR3 nucleotides are TGTGCCAGCAGCGGGACAGGGGTGAATTCACCCCTCCACTTT. The whole variable domain, filled in from reference TRBV9 and TRBJ1-6, reads DSGVTQTPKHLITATGQRVTLRCSPRSGDLSVYWYQQSLDQGLQFLIQYYNGEERAKGNILERFSAQQFPDLHSELNLSSLELGDSALYFCASSGTGVNSPLHFGNGTRLTVT.

The chain employs TRBV25-1 and TRBJ1-5; D gene uncertain. Germline lookup yields CDR1 MGHDK and CDR2 SYGVNS. The V and J ends lost 4 bases and 6 bases respectively, with 10 bases between them. The CDR3 has 13 amino acids. CDR3 sequence reads: CASSAGWAQPQHF. The CDR3 nucleotides read TGTGCCAGCAGTGCCGGTTGGGCTCAGCCCCAGCATTTT.

This clone was seen a single time. This chain uses TRBV27 with TRBJ2-7, with TRBD1 matching over 7 bases. Germline trimming cut 6 bases from V and 7 bases from J; bases unmatched to any gene: 12. Germline CDR1 reads MNHEY; CDR2 reads SMNVEV (reference sequence). The CDR3 is made up of 14 amino acids. The CDR3 DNA reads TGTGCCAGCAGCCCAGACAGGGTCAAGATGGAGCAGTACTTC. Encoded protein: CASSPDRVKMEQYF.

The chain combines TRBV29-1 with TRBJ2-7, with a tentative D call TRBD2 (7 bases). The CDR3 length is 14 residues. Germline assignment: CDR1 SQVTM and CDR2 ANQGSEA. V was shortened by 4 bases and J by 5 bases, with 18 bases between the two germline ends. CDR3 sequence (DNA): TGCAGCGTTGTAGGGGGGGGACTATTACACGAGCAGTACTTC. This sequence encodes CSVVGGGLLHEQYF.

The chain has TRBV7-6 and TRBJ1-1; possibly TRBD1 for D (5 bases). Germline CDR1 is SGHVS and CDR2 is FNYEAQ. This CDR3 has 11 amino acids. V was shortened by 5 bases and J by 7 bases, with 8 bases between the two germline ends. CDR3 in DNA: TGTGCCAGCAGCACGGGGCTTGAAGCTTTCTTT. Translating it yields CASSTGLEAFF. Variable domain in full (rest from reference TRBV7-6 and TRBJ1-1): GAGVSQSPRYKVTKRGQDVALRCDPISGHVSLYWYRQALGQGPEFLTYFNYEAQQDKSGLPNDRFSAERPEGSISTLTIQRTEQRDSAMYRCASSTGLEAFFGQGTRLTVV.

This rearrangement joins TRBV6-5 to TRBJ1-1; D may be TRBD1 (5 bases). Germline CDR1 and CDR2: MNHEY and SVGAGI. The length of the CDR3 is 14 residues. V was clipped by 2 bases and J by 6 bases, with 13 bases between them. The CDR3 sequence is CASSYRRGGPEAFF. The DNA for the CDR3 is TGTGCCAGCAGTTACAGGAGGGGTGGCCCTGAAGCTTTCTTT.

V usage is TRBV15 and J usage is TRBJ2-7; 10 bases map to TRBD1. Germline values: CDR1 LNHNV, CDR2 YYDKDF (reference sequence). V gave up 0 bases and J gave up 5 bases; unmatched junction bases: 4. The CDR3 extends over 15 amino acids. The CDR3 region is CATSRDRDRGDEQYF. The CDR3 region has the DNA TGTGCCACCAGCAGAGACCGGGACAGGGGTGACGAGCAGTACTTC.

The chain employs TRBV27 and TRBJ1-3, with 9 bases identical to TRBD1. The ends lost 4 bases at V and 3 bases at J; junction bases unmatched: 4. Germline V gene lookup returns CDR1 MNHEY and CDR2 SMNVEV (reference sequence). The CDR3 has 15 residues. The chain's CDR3 is CASSSRQGGGNTIYF. CDR3 nucleotide sequence: TGTGCCAGCAGTTCGCGACAGGGGGGTGGAAACACCATATATTTT.

This clone was observed a single time. The rearrangement joins TRBV6-5 to TRBJ2-7; the D gene is possibly TRBD1 (5 bases). This CDR3 has 15 amino acids. Per the germline V gene, CDR1 is MNHEY and CDR2 is SVGAGI. V lost 4 bases and J 3 bases, leaving 16 bases between the germline ends. For the CDR3, the DNA is TGTGCCAGCAGTTCCCTCTCTACAGGCGGCTACGAGCAGTACTTC. Protein sequence: CASSSLSTGGYEQYF.

The chain joins TRBV15 to TRBJ2-5, with D perhaps matching TRBD2 (6 bases). V gave up 2 bases and J gave up 4 bases, with 17 bases separating them. CDR3 length: 16 amino acids. Germline V gives CDR1 LNHNV, CDR2 YYDKDF (reference sequence). DNA of the CDR3: TGTGCCACCAGCAGATATTTCCGGGACTCCCCAGAGACCCAGTACTTC. Translated, it gives CATSRYFRDSPETQYF.

This clone was observed a single time. The chain employs TRBV28 and TRBJ1-3; D gene uncertain. The CDR3 contains 16 residues. V gave up 0 bases and J gave up 3 bases, with 12 bases separating them. Per the germline V gene, CDR1 is MDHEN and CDR2 is SYDVKM. The CDR3 region has the DNA TGTGCCAGCAGTTTATGGGAGGGAGACGGTGGAAACACCATATATTTT. Amino acids: CASSLWEGDGGNTIYF.